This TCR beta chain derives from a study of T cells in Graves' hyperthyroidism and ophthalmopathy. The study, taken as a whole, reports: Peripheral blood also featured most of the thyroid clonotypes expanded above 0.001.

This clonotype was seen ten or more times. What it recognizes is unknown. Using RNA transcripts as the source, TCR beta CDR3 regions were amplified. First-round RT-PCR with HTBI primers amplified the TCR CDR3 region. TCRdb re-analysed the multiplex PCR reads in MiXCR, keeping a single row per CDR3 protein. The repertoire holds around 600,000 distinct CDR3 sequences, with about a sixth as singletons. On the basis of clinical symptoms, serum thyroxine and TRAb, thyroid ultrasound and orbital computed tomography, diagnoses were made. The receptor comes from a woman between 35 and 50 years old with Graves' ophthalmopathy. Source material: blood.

The CDR3 DNA reads TGTGCCAGCAGATACAGGACAGGGGGCACTGAAGCTTTCTTT. Protein sequence: CASRYRTGGTEAFF. The V call is TRBV2, the J call TRBJ1-1; 10 bases line up with TRBD1. Germline V CDR1 and CDR2: SNHLY, FYNNEI. Trimming at V came to 6 bases and at J to 4 bases, leaving 5 bases not matched to a gene. This CDR3 spans 14 amino acids.